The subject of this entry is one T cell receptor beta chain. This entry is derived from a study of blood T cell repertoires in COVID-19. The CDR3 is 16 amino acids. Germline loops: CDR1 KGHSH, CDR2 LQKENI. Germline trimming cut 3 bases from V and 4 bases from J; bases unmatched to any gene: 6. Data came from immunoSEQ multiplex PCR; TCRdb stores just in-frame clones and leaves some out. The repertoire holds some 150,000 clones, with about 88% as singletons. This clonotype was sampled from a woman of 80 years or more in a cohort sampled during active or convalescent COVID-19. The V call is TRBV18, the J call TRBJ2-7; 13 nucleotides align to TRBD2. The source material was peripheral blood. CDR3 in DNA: TGTGCCAGCTCACCCAGGACTAGCGGGAGCCTGTACGAGCAGTACGTC. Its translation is CASSPRTSGSLYEQYV.